This TCR beta chain emerged from a study of CD8 T cells in Susac syndrome. Between the trimmed V and J ends, which lost 4 bases and 1 base, there was a span of 20 bases. Germline V CDR1 and CDR2: SGDLS, YYNGEE. This CDR3 has 17 residues. The authors reverse transcribed roughly 0.5 to 1 ug RNA with random hexamers. Using its own MiXCR run on the immunoSEQ multiplex PCR reads, TCRdb lists one record per CDR3 protein. The table has about 290,000 distinct CDR3 sequences, roughly 85% seen once. The authors sequenced TCR beta from blood CD8+ and CD4+ T cells. In contrast to the negatively isolated CD8+ and CD4+ T cells, TEMRA cells were FACS-enriched.

The chain joins TRBV9 to TRBJ2-5, with D tentatively TRBD1 (6 bases). The receptor's source is a human donor with multiple sclerosis. Sequences were obtained from CD8+ T cells from PBMCs. CDR3 DNA: TGTGCCAGCAGCTATCTTTGCCCAGGGGACCTCCAAGAGACCCAGTACTTC. This sequence encodes CASSYLCPGDLQETQYF.